The following is a T cell receptor beta chain sequence with its context. Clones were sequenced by immunoSEQ multiplex PCR, and TCRdb holds only the in-frame ones, with some missing. This table has fewer than 350,000 clones, 89% appearing once. This record comes from a study of blood T cell repertoires in COVID-19. Study-wide context: Samples of COVID-19 (acute and convalescent) were obtained from the United States, Italy and Spain.

Input material: PBMCs or T cells enriched from blood (not recorded which). This clonotype originated in a man aged 60 to 69 who had recovered from COVID-19.

The CDR3 DNA reads TGTGCCAGCAGTCCCATAGCGGGAGGGCTGTCAGATACGCAGTATTTT. Its protein is CASSPIAGGLSDTQYF. This chain uses TRBV28 with TRBJ2-3; 11 bases line up with TRBD2. From germline, CDR1 is MDHEN and CDR2 SYDVKM. This CDR3 is built from 16 residues. The trim removed 5 bases at V and 4 bases at J, leaving 8 bases unmatched.